This entry lists 23 T cell receptor beta chains sequenced from one sample in a study of blood T cell repertoires in COVID-19. Sequencing used immunoSEQ multiplex PCR; TCRdb keeps in-frame clones, though not all of them. The repertoire holds roughly 30,000 clones, around 72% seen once, with 20% to 25% in the top ten. Sequences were obtained from peripheral blood. Receptors were obtained from a boy aged 2 to 10 with active or convalescent COVID-19.

This clone has a single count. V and J are TRBV25-1 and TRBJ2-7; weak D call: TRBD2 (5 bases). The V end lost 3 bases, the J end lost 0 bases, and 18 bases lay between the germline ends. The CDR3 contains 17 residues. Germline-derived CDR1 and CDR2 are MGHDK and SYGVNS. The DNA of the CDR3 is TGTGCCAGCAGTGACCCTCTTGGACGGGGAAGCTCCTACGAGCAGTACTTC. Protein sequence: CASSDPLGRGSSYEQYF.

The chain combines TRBV7-2 with TRBJ2-4; D gene unclear. Germline-derived CDR1 and CDR2 are SGHTA and FQGNSA. The CDR3 is 14 residues long. V gave up 3 bases and J gave up 0 bases, with 6 bases separating them. CDR3 in DNA: TGTGCCAGCAGCTTCCACGGAGCCAAAAACATTCAGTACTTC. Its protein product is CASSFHGAKNIQYF.

This chain uses TRBV3-1 (or the pseudogene TRBV3-2) with TRBJ1-3; D might be TRBD1 (6 bases). The CDR3 is 14 residues long. Germline lookup yields CDR1 LGHDT and CDR2 YNNKEL (reference sequence). V was shortened by 4 bases and J by 4 bases, with 11 bases between the two germline ends. This CDR3 reads CASSLRTEGNTIYF. DNA of the CDR3: TGTGCCAGCAGCCTAAGGACAGAAGGAAACACCATATATTTT.

This chain connects TRBV28 to TRBJ2-1, with D unclear. Germline V CDR1 and CDR2: MDHEN, SYDVKM. This CDR3 comprises 11 residues. V was shortened by 4 bases and J by 7 bases, with 5 bases between the two germline ends. CDR3 bases: TGTGCCAGCAGTTACTTAAATGAGCAGTTCTTC. It yields the protein CASSYLNEQFF.

The rearrangement links TRBV28 to TRBJ2-7, with 8 bases fitting TRBD2. Germline-derived CDR1 and CDR2 are MDHEN and SYDVKM. Trimming cost V 5 bases and J 5 bases; bases outside gene matches: 11. The CDR3 is 15 amino acids. The DNA for the CDR3 is TGTGCCAGCAGTCCCGGGCAGCGGGAGAGACACGAGCAGTACTTC. Translated, it gives CASSPGQRERHEQYF.

The rearrangement joins TRBV10-3 to TRBJ2-7; 13 bases agree with TRBD2. The CDR3 length is 16 residues. CDR1 is ENHRY, CDR2 SYGVKD, per germline. V dropped 6 bases and J dropped 4; count of bases not matched to a gene: 9. Written as DNA, the CDR3 is TGTGCCATCAGGGGGCCGACTAGCGGGAGGACGTACGAGCAGTACTTC. This sequence encodes CAIRGPTSGRTYEQYF.

In this sample, this clone is medium-sized (0.01 to 0.1%). The chain has TRBV20-1 and TRBJ1-2; D may be TRBD1 (6 bases). The V gene lost 3 bases and the J gene lost 5 bases, with 16 bases spanning the gap. The germline CDR1 and CDR2 sequences are DFQATT and SNEGSKA (reference sequence). The CDR3 runs to 14 residues. The CDR3 DNA is TGCAGTGCTAGTTTCCGGGGGGGGCGGTATGGCTACACCTTC. Translating it yields CSASFRGGRYGYTF.

This chain links TRBV7-9 with TRBJ1-1, with 9 bases matching TRBD1. CDR1 and CDR2 (germline): SEHNR, FQNEAQ (reference sequence). V lost 5 bases and J lost 7; bases outside the gene matches: 2. This CDR3 has 12 residues. In DNA, the CDR3 is TGTGCCAGCAGCCGGACAGGGGTTGAAGCTTTCTTT. Amino acid sequence: CASSRTGVEAFF.

This clone was picked up a small number of times. The V gene is TRBV2, the J gene TRBJ1-5, with 8 bases matching TRBD1. With V trimmed by 8 bases and J by 2 bases, 8 bases remained unmatched. The CDR3 extends over 15 amino acids. Per the germline V gene, CDR1 is SNHLY and CDR2 is FYNNEI. CDR3 DNA: TGTGCCAGCGGTTCAGGGGGCATTGGCAATCAGCCCCAGCATTTT. It specifies CASGSGGIGNQPQHF.

The rearrangement links TRBV28 to TRBJ2-1; D gene ambiguous. The germline V gene encodes CDR1 MDHEN and CDR2 SYDVKM. The ends were cut back, 6 bases at V and 8 bases at J, with 11 bases in the middle. This CDR3 spans 12 amino acids. CDR3 residues: CASSPSWYEQFF. CDR3 DNA sequence: TGTGCCAGCAGCCCGAGTTGGTATGAGCAGTTCTTC.

The chain joins TRBV27 to TRBJ1-6; perhaps TRBD1 as D (6 bases). The CDR3 length is 15 residues. Germline V lookup: CDR1 MNHEY, CDR2 SMNVEV (reference sequence). Trimming removed 9 bases at V and 7 bases at J, with 19 bases between. In nucleotides, the CDR3 is TGTGCCAGTTCAAACGACAGGAGGAGAAATTCACCCCTCCACTTT. This translates into CASSNDRRRNSPLHF.

The genes are TRBV3-1 (or the pseudogene TRBV3-2) and TRBJ2-5, with TRBD1 matching 9 bases. The CDR3 has 14 residues. V was pared by 4 bases and J by 5 bases, with 5 bases of the junction left unmatched. Germline V CDR1 and CDR2: LGHDT, YNNKEL (reference sequence). The CDR3 nucleotides read TGTGCCAGCAGCCGGACAGGGGATGTGGAGACCCAGTACTTC. Protein sequence: CASSRTGDVETQYF.

In its sample, this clone was seen many times. The chain recombines TRBV29-1 with TRBJ2-7, with 7 bases aligning to TRBD1. Germline trimming cut 2 bases from V and 1 base from J; bases unmatched to any gene: 5. The CDR3 has 14 amino acids. Germline V gene data show CDR1 as SQVTM and CDR2 as ANQGSEA. The chain's CDR3 is CSVESRGPSYEQYF. CDR3 sequence (DNA): TGCAGCGTTGAATCTAGGGGGCCTTCCTACGAGCAGTACTTC.

The chain employs TRBV28 and TRBJ2-2; no definite D call. Between the trimmed V and J ends, which lost 6 bases and 6 bases, there was a span of 8 bases. CDR1 and CDR2 from the germline V gene are MDHEN and SYDVKM. The CDR3 runs 12 residues. In DNA, the CDR3 is TGTGCCAGCAGGCGATATGCCGGGGAGCTGTTTTTT. It translates to CASRRYAGELFF.

The chain couples TRBV7-8 to TRBJ1-4; D perhaps matches TRBD1 (6 bases). The CDR3 has 13 amino acids. Germline CDR1 and CDR2: SGHVS and FQNEAQ. V lost 7 bases to trimming and J lost 7 bases, with 13 bases between them. The CDR3 loop reads CASTLGGAEKLFF. CDR3 DNA sequence: TGTGCCAGCACCCTGGGGGGGGCTGAAAAACTGTTTTTT.

V and J are TRBV7-9 and TRBJ1-2, with D uncertain. The germline V and J ends were trimmed by 6 bases and 7 bases, with 15 bases remaining between them. The CDR3 runs to 13 residues. From germline, CDR1 is SEHNR and CDR2 FQNEAQ (reference sequence). CDR3 nucleotides: TGTGCCAGCAGTCGACAAGCGGAGGGTGGCTACACCTTC. The encoded protein is CASSRQAEGGYTF.

The chain couples TRBV27 to TRBJ2-2; D is undetermined. Between the trimmed V and J ends, which lost 6 bases and 5 bases, there was a span of 16 bases. The CDR3 totals 15 residues. Germline CDR1 MNHEY, CDR2 SMNVEV (reference sequence). The chain's CDR3 is CASSPDLKLTGELFF. The CDR3, as DNA: TGTGCCAGCAGCCCTGACTTAAAACTTACCGGGGAGCTGTTTTTT.

This chain joins TRBV9 and TRBJ1-1; D unresolved. Germline V gene data show CDR1 as SGDLS and CDR2 as YYNGEE. Trimming removed 0 bases from V and 3 bases from J, with 18 bases in between. The CDR3 spans 17 residues. The CDR3 loop is CASSVAKESPRDTEAFF. CDR3 in DNA: TGTGCCAGCAGCGTAGCAAAAGAATCGCCGAGGGACACTGAAGCTTTCTTT. The complete variable domain, with remaining parts taken from reference TRBV9 and TRBJ1-1, reads DSGVTQTPKHLITATGQRVTLRCSPRSGDLSVYWYQQSLDQGLQFLIQYYNGEERAKGNILERFSAQQFPDLHSELNLSSLELGDSALYFCASSVAKESPRDTEAFFGQGTRLTVV.

The chain carries TRBV10-3 and TRBJ2-7; 12 bases line up with TRBD2. The ends lost 10 bases at V and 4 bases at J; junction bases unmatched: 5. Germline values: CDR1 ENHRY, CDR2 SYGVKD. The CDR3 has 13 residues. The CDR3 spells CATGLAGTYEQYF. Written as DNA, the CDR3 is TGTGCCACAGGACTAGCGGGGACATACGAGCAGTACTTC.

This clone was counted a few times. The chain recombines TRBV28 with TRBJ1-6; D not resolved. CDR3 size: 13 residues. V dropped 7 bases and J dropped 7 bases, with 11 bases sitting between them. CDR1 and CDR2 from the germline V gene are MDHEN and SYDVKM. The CDR3 DNA reads TGTGCCAGCACCCTATCGGGAAATTCACCCCTCCACTTT. As protein: CASTLSGNSPLHF. The whole variable domain, remainder taken from reference TRBV28 and TRBJ1-6, is DVKVTQSSRYLVKRTGEKVFLECVQDMDHENMFWYRQDPGLGLRLIYFSYDVKMKEKGDIPEGYSVSREKKERFSLILESASTNQTSMYLCASTLSGNSPLHFGNGTRLTVT.

This clone was picked up a small number of times. This rearrangement joins TRBV6-5 to TRBJ1-2; possible D gene TRBD1, 6 bases. From germline, CDR1 is MNHEY and CDR2 SVGAGI. Trimming left V 6 bases short and J 4 bases short, with 18 bases between. CDR3 length: 15 residues. The CDR3 sequence is CASRGGRGHLYGYTF. The DNA for the CDR3 is TGTGCCAGCAGAGGTGGACGGGGACACCTCTATGGCTACACCTTC.

The genes are TRBV5-5 and TRBJ2-2, with 11 bases that match TRBD1. The CDR3 is 18 residues long. The V and J ends lost 5 bases and 1 base, in that order; junction bases with no gene match: 10. Per germline, CDR1 SGHKS and CDR2 YYEKEE (reference sequence). The CDR3 here is CASRLKDRGLQNTGELFF. DNA for the CDR3: TGTGCCAGCAGACTAAAGGACAGGGGGCTACAGAACACCGGGGAGCTGTTTTTT.

V gene TRBV6-1 combines with J gene TRBJ2-1; a possible D gene is TRBD1 (5 bases). CDR1 is MNHNS and CDR2 is SASEGT in the germline V gene. The CDR3 is made up of 16 amino acids. Trimming cost V 0 bases and J 8 bases, with 17 bases left between them. The CDR3 region is CASSEAQWKGFDEQFF. The CDR3 region has the DNA TGTGCCAGCAGTGAAGCGCAGTGGAAGGGGTTCGATGAGCAGTTCTTC.